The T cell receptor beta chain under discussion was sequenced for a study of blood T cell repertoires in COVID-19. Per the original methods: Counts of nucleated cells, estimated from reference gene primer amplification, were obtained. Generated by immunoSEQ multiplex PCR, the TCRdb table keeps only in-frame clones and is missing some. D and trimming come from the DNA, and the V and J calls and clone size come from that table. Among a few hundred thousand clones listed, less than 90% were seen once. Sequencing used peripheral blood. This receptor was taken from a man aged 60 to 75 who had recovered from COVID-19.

Here the CDR3 reads CASSVVGARNTEAFF. CDR3 nucleotides: TGTGCCAGCAGCGTAGTGGGGGCTCGGAACACTGAAGCTTTCTTT. The chain uses TRBV9 and TRBJ1-1; tentative D call: TRBD1 (6 bases). Germline loops: CDR1 SGDLS, CDR2 YYNGEE. The CDR3 runs to 15 residues. Trimming took off 0 bases at V and 1 base at J, with 10 bases between the two ends.